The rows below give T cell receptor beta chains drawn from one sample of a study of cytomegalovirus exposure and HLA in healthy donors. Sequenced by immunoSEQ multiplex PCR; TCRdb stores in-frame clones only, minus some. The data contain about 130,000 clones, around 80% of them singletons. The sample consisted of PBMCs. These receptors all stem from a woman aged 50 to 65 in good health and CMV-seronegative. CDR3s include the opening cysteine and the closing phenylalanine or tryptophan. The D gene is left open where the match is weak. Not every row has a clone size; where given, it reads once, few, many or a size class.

TGTGCCAGCAGCTTAAGACAGGGAGAAGCTTTCTTT	CASSLRQGEAFF	.	TRBV9	TRBJ1-1	TRBD1	12
TGTGCCAGCAGTTTATTGGCCAGGGTGAGCTCCTACGAGCAGTACTTC	CASSLLARVSSYEQYF	.	TRBV28	TRBJ2-7	.	16
TGTGCCAGCAGTCTAGGGACTAGTCGCAATGAGCAGTTCTTC	CASSLGTSRNEQFF	.	TRBV27	TRBJ2-1	TRBD2	14
TGTGCCAGCAGCCCTAATTCAAAGACCCAGTACTTC	CASSPNSKTQYF	.	TRBV6-5	TRBJ2-5	.	12
TGCAGCGTTGAAGATCCCAGGGGCGAAGCTGGCTACCCCTTC	CSVEDPRGEAGYPF	once	TRBV29-1	TRBJ1-2	.	14
TGTGCCAGCAGCCCATTCGGGACTAGCGGGAGGGCCGATGAGCAGTTCTTC	CASSPFGTSGRADEQFF	.	TRBV9	TRBJ2-1	TRBD2	17
TGTGCCAGCAGTGAAGCGCTTCACAGGTCGACTGAAGCTTTCTTT	CASSEALHRSTEAFF	few	TRBV2	TRBJ1-1	.	15
TGTGCCAGCAGCTTAGTGGGGACTAGCGGGAGAATCGGGGAGCTGTTTTTT	CASSLVGTSGRIGELFF	.	TRBV7-2	TRBJ2-2	TRBD2	17
TGCGCCAGCAGCCTCGGCTCTGCCGGGGTGGAGGTCTACGAGCAGTACTTC	CASSLGSAGVEVYEQYF	.	TRBV4-1	TRBJ2-7	.	17
TGTGCCAGCAGCACAAAGCCCCCGCCGGGACAGACCTACGAGCAGTACTTC	CASSTKPPPGQTYEQYF	.	TRBV13	TRBJ2-7	TRBD1	17
TGTGCCAGCAGCTCATCTAGACAGGGCCTAAGGGCCCAGCATTTT	CASSSSRQGLRAQHF	.	TRBV6-1	TRBJ1-5	TRBD1	15
TGTGCCAGCTCACCTCCGGGACAGGGGTTTACTAATGAAAAACTGTTTTTT	CASSPPGQGFTNEKLFF	.	TRBV18	TRBJ1-4	TRBD1	17